The 8 T cell receptor beta chains listed next were all sequenced from one sample in a study of cytomegalovirus exposure and HLA in healthy donors. PCR amplification relied on 60 Vbeta primers (plus 13 Jbeta primers). Data came from immunoSEQ multiplex PCR; TCRdb stores just in-frame clones and leaves some out. The table lists roughly 110,000 clones, about two thirds of them singletons. Input material: PBMCs. These receptors came from a boy aged 5-17 years in good health and CMV-seronegative.

This rearrangement joins TRBV13 to TRBJ1-6; TRBD1 matches at 7 bases. CDR1 PRHDT and CDR2 FYEKMQ come from the germline V gene (reference sequence). The CDR3 is 13 amino acids. With 4 bases clipped from V and 6 bases from J, the junction kept 0 bases outside the gene matches. DNA of the CDR3: TGTGCCAGCAGCTGGGACAGTAATTCACCCCTCCACTTT. It codes for CASSWDSNSPLHF. Drawing the rest from reference TRBV13 and TRBJ1-6, the complete variable domain is AAGVIQSPRHLIKEKRETATLKCYPIPRHDTVYWYQQGPGQDPQFLISFYEKMQSDKGSIPDRFSAQQFSDYHSELNMSSLELGDSALYFCASSWDSNSPLHFGNGTRLTVT.

Concerning this clone itself: A read error may account for a junction end that differs from germline. The chain joins TRBV29-1 to TRBJ2-2, with D possibly TRBD2 on 5 matching bases. Per germline, CDR1 SQVTM and CDR2 ANQGSEA. The CDR3 spans 12 residues. CDR3 DNA sequence: TGCAGCGTTGAGGGAGACACCGGGGAGCTGCTTTTT. It yields the protein CSVEGDTGELLF.

This clone was detected a few times. The CDR3 loop is CASSLGEGEKLFF. In DNA form, the CDR3 reads TGTGCCAGCAGCTTGGGTGAGGGTGAAAAACTGTTTTTT. The chain links TRBV5-6 to TRBJ1-4; D remains unclear. The CDR3 covers 13 residues. V was cut by 0 bases and J by 7 bases, with 7 bases left in between. From germline, CDR1 is SGHDT and CDR2 YYEEEE. The full variable domain, rest sourced from reference TRBV5-6 and TRBJ1-4, is DAGVTQSPTHLIKTRGQQVTLRCSPKSGHDTVSWYQQALGQGPQFIFQYYEEEERQRGNFPDRFSGHQFPNYSSELNVNALLLGDSALYLCASSLGEGEKLFFGSGTQLSVL.

This sequence joins TRBV27 and TRBJ2-1; D perhaps matches TRBD2 (5 bases). Trimming shortened V by 5 bases and J by 4 bases, and 18 bases separated the two germline ends. The CDR3 consists of 16 residues. Germline V CDR1 and CDR2: MNHEY, SMNVEV (reference sequence). CDR3 region: CASSTARGYGYNEQFF. CDR3 DNA: TGTGCCAGCAGTACCGCGCGAGGGTATGGGTACAATGAGCAGTTCTTC.

This clone was recorded only once. The chain combines TRBV19 with TRBJ1-4; D is possibly TRBD1 (6 bases). Germline CDR1 LNHDA, CDR2 SQIVND (reference sequence). The CDR3 is made up of 15 amino acids. Trimming took 8 bases from V and 0 from J, leaving 13 bases between them. CDR3 bases: TGTGCCAGTTCTGACAGGTTCGCAACTAATGAAAAACTGTTTTTT. Its translation: CASSDRFATNEKLFF.

This clone was counted only a few times. This chain connects TRBV4-2 to TRBJ1-3; 7 bases align to TRBD1. The CDR3 runs to 16 residues. From germline, CDR1 is LGHNA and CDR2 YNFKEQ. The V segment lost 0 bases and the J segment 4 bases; nucleotides outside the gene matches: 6. The CDR3 region is CASSQDRAGGGNTIYF. The CDR3 DNA reads TGTGCCAGCAGCCAAGATCGGGCAGGGGGAGGAAACACCATATATTTT.

The gene calls are TRBV5-4 and TRBJ2-2; 7 bases are shared with TRBD2. Germline lookup yields CDR1 SGHNT and CDR2 YYREEE (reference sequence). V gave up 4 bases and J gave up 6 bases; unmatched junction bases: 18. The CDR3 extends over 18 amino acids. The CDR3 region has the DNA TGTGCCAGCAGCGGCGGGAGCCAGACTGGTTCGATACCCGGGGAGCTGTTTTTT. Protein sequence: CASSGGSQTGSIPGELFF.

This clone was counted between two and nine times. The CDR3 reads CASSYGAGAREQYF. The CDR3 DNA reads as TGTGCCAGCAGTTACGGGGCGGGAGCTCGCGAGCAGTACTTC. The chain carries TRBV6-5 and TRBJ2-7, with 7 bases fitting TRBD2. The CDR3 covers 14 residues. V shed 2 bases, J shed 6 bases, and the junction held 7 bases outside the gene matches. CDR1 and CDR2 from the germline V gene are MNHEY and SVGAGI.